This T cell receptor beta chain was recorded in a study of response to subunit inactivated influenza vaccine. General observations from the study: The authors put forward the suggestion that each seasonal influenza vaccination may bring in only a limited number of new T cells.

Comment on this clonotype: The antigen remains unidentified.

TCRdb passed the RT-PCR reads through MiXCR, listing each CDR3 protein once. The sample contains 650,000 to 800,000 distinct CDR3 sequences, approximately 15% of which appear only once. Deletions cut 8 bases from V and 5 bases from J, with 11 bases between. The CDR3 consists of 12 residues. The source material was PBMCs from blood, sampled 14 to 15 days before vaccination. This TCR was recovered from a man aged 50-59 years who received an inactivated influenza vaccine. The chain joins TRBV12-3 or TRBV12-4 to TRBJ2-3, with a possible D match to TRBD2 (5 bases). The CDR3 protein is CASGSNLDTQYF. CDR3 coding DNA: TGTGCCAGCGGGAGTAATTTAGATACGCAGTATTTT.